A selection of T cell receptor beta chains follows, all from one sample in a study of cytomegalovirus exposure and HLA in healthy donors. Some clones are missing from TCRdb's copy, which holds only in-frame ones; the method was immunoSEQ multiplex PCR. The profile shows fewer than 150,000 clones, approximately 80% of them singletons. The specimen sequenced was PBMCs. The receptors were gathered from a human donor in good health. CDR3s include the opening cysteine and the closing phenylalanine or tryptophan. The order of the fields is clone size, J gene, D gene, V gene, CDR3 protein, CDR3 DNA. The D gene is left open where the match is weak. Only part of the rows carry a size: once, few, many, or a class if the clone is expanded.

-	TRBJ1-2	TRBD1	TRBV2	CASSLDRGYYGYTF	TGTGCCAGCAGTTTAGACAGGGGGTACTATGGCTACACCTTC
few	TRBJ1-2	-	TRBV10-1	CASTPQANYGYTF	TGCGCCAGCACGCCACAAGCTAACTATGGCTACACCTTC
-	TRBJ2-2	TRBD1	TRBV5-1	CASSPRTGDTGELFF	TGCGCCAGCAGCCCCAGGACAGGGGACACCGGGGAGCTGTTTTTT
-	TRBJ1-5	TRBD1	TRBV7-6	CASSGGTGVRQPQHF	TGTGCCAGCAGCGGAGGGACAGGGGTCCGCCAGCCCCAGCATTTT
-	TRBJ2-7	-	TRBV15	CATSPRRGEGYEQYF	TGTGCCACCAGCCCGCGGAGGGGTGAAGGCTACGAGCAGTACTTC
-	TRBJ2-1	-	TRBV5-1	CASSLSGSYNEQFF	TGCGCCAGCAGCTTGTCGGGCTCCTACAATGAGCAGTTCTTC
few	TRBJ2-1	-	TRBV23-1	CASSHPEVPKNEQFF	TGCGCCAGCAGCCACCCAGAGGTTCCTAAGAATGAGCAGTTCTTC
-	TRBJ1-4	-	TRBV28	CASSLSGAQEGREKLFF	TGTGCCAGCAGTTTATCGGGAGCTCAGGAGGGGCGGGAAAAACTGTTTTTT
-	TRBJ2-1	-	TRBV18	CASSPELEGNEQFF	TGTGCCAGCTCACCGGAGCTAGAGGGCAATGAGCAGTTCTTC
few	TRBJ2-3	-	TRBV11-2	CASSFRRAGGVDTQYF	TGTGCCAGCAGCTTTCGCCGGGCCGGGGGTGTAGATACGCAGTATTTT
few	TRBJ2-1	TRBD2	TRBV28	CASSPSGRRNEQFF	TGTGCCAGCAGTCCTAGCGGGAGGAGAAATGAGCAGTTCTTC
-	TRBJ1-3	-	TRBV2	CASSAEAGSGNTIYF	TGTGCCAGCAGTGCCGAGGCGGGGTCTGGAAACACCATATATTTT
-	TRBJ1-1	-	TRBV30	CAWSGLTNTEAFF	TGTGCCTGGAGTGGACTGACGAACACTGAAGCTTTCTTT
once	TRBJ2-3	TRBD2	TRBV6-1	CASSELAGDTDTQYF	TGTGCCAGCAGTGAACTAGCGGGAGACACAGATACGCAGTATTTT
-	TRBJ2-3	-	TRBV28	CASRPLPPVTDTQYF	TGTGCCAGCAGGCCCTTGCCCCCGGTCACAGATACGCAGTATTTT
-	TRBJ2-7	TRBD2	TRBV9	CASSVGGLAGKGPYEQYF	TGTGCCAGCAGCGTAGGCGGGCTAGCGGGAAAGGGGCCCTACGAGCAGTACTTC
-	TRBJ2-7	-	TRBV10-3	CAISADSSYEQYF	TGTGCCATCAGTGCGGACTCCTCCTACGAGCAGTACTTC
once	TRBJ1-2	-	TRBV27	CASSPRRGGVGGYTF	TGTGCCAGCAGTCCGCGCCGGGGGGGCGTCGGTGGCTACACCTTC
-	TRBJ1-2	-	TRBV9	CASSVAGGAGGYTF	TGTGCCAGCAGCGTAGCCGGAGGGGCGGGTGGCTACACCTTC
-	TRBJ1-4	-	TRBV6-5	CASSYDSAANEKLFF	TGTGCCAGCAGTTACGATTCCGCGGCTAATGAAAAACTGTTTTTT
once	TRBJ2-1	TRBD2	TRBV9	CASASGARGDEQFF	TGTGCCAGCGCTAGCGGGGCGAGAGGGGATGAGCAGTTCTTC
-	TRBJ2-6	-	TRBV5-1	CASSLSGSGANVLTF	TGCGCCAGCAGCTTGTCGGGCTCTGGGGCCAACGTCCTGACTTTC
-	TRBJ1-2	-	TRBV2	CASFRQANYGYTF	TGTGCCAGCTTCCGACAGGCTAACTATGGCTACACCTTC
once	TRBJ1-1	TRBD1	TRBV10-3	CAIRDPGQPDTEAFF	TGTGCCATCAGGGACCCGGGACAGCCCGACACTGAAGCTTTCTTT
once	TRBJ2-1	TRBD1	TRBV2	CASRGPGQQNNEQFF	TGTGCCAGCAGAGGACCGGGACAGCAGAACAATGAGCAGTTCTTC
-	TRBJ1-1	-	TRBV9	CASSVEAGNTEAFF	TGTGCCAGCAGCGTAGAGGCGGGGAACACTGAAGCTTTCTTT
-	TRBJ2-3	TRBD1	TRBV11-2	CASSPGQGVVDTQYF	TGTGCCAGCAGCCCGGGACAGGGGGTGGTAGATACGCAGTATTTT
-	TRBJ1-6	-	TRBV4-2	CASSQDGGRNSPLHF	TGTGCCAGCAGCCAAGATGGGGGCCGGAATTCACCCCTCCACTTT
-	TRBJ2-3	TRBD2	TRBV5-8	CASSSGTSGSPDTQYF	TGTGCCAGCAGCTCAGGGACTAGCGGGAGCCCAGATACGCAGTATTTT
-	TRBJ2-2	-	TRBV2	CASSRTSGELFF	TGTGCCAGCAGTCGAACTAGCGGGGAGCTGTTTTTT
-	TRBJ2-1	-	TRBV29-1	CSGHQNEQFF	TGCAGCGGACACCAGAATGAGCAGTTCTTC
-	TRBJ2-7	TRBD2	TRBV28	CASSAPTSGRYEQYF	TGTGCCAGCAGTGCCCCCACTAGCGGACGTTACGAGCAGTACTTC
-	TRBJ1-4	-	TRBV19	CASRMGGTNEKLFF	TGTGCCAGTAGGATGGGGGGGACTAATGAAAAACTGTTTTTT
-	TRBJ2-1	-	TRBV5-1	CASSLGSSGGYNEQFF	TGCGCCAGCAGCTTGGGATCGTCGGGTGGGTACAATGAGCAGTTCTTC
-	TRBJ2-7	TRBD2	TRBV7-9	CSSSPSGLAGVYEQYF	TGTTCCAGCAGCCCCTCGGGGCTAGCGGGAGTCTACGAGCAGTACTTC
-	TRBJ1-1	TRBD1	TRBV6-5	CASSSTGKNTEAFF	TGTGCCAGCAGTTCGACAGGGAAGAACACTGAAGCTTTCTTT
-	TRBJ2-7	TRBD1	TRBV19	CASSSRTQTGSYEQYF	TGTGCCAGTAGTTCCAGAACCCAGACAGGGTCCTACGAGCAGTACTTC
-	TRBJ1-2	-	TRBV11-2	CASSAGYGYTF	TGTGCCAGCAGCGCGGGCTATGGCTACACCTTC
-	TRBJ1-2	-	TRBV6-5	CASWTVYGYTF	TGTGCCAGCTGGACAGTCTATGGCTACACCTTC
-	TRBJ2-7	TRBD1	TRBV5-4	CASSIPGTGGNEQYF	TGTGCCAGCAGCATTCCTGGGACAGGGGGCAACGAGCAGTACTTC
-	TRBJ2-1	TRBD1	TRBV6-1	CASSEDGTAYNEQFF	TGTGCCAGCAGTGAAGACGGGACAGCATACAATGAGCAGTTCTTC
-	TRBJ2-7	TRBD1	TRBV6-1	CASKRTGETYEQYF	TGTGCCAGCAAGCGGACAGGGGAGACCTACGAGCAGTACTTC
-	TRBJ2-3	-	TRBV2	CASLRGTIRDTQYF	TGTGCCAGCTTAAGGGGCACCATCCGGGATACGCAGTATTTT
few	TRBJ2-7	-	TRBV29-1	CSVASYLPPYEQYF	TGCAGCGTTGCCTCCTATCTCCCACCTTACGAGCAGTACTTC
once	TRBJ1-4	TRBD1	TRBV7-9	CASSLGGQPNEKLFF	TGTGCCAGCAGCTTAGGGGGACAGCCTAATGAAAAACTGTTTTTT
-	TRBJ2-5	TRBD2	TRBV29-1	CSVEHQIAGGRGTQYF	TGCAGCGTTGAACACCAAATAGCGGGAGGGCGGGGGACCCAGTACTTC
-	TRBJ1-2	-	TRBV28	CASSPGGGTNYGYTF	TGTGCCAGCAGTCCGGGAGGGGGGACTAACTATGGCTACACCTTC
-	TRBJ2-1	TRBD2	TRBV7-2	CASSFSGRESEQFF	TGTGCCAGCAGCTTTTCCGGGAGGGAGTCTGAGCAGTTCTTC
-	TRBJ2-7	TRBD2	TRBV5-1	CASSLGEGGLAGGFSYEQYF	TGCGCCAGCAGCTTGGGGGAGGGGGGACTAGCGGGAGGGTTCTCCTACGAGCAGTACTTC
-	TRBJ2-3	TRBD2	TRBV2	CASSELGLAGVKARDTQYF	TGTGCCAGCAGTGAGTTGGGACTAGCGGGAGTCAAGGCGAGGGATACGCAGTATTTT
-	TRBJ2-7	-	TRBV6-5	CASSHGGRTYEQYF	TGTGCCAGCAGCCACGGAGGAAGGACCTACGAGCAGTACTTC
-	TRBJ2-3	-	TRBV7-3	CASSPTVTAEQYF	TGTGCCAGCAGCCCCACGGTGACAGCCGAGCAGTATTTT
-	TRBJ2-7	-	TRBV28	CASSLGGAETYEQYF	TGTGCCAGCAGTTTAGGGGGGGCCGAAACCTACGAGCAGTACTTC
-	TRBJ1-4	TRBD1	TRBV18	CASSSQGINEKLFF	TGTGCCAGCTCATCACAGGGGATCAATGAAAAACTGTTTTTT
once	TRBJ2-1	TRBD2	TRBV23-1	CASSKIQTSPMLGEQFF	TGCGCCAGCAGTAAAATCCAGACTAGCCCAATGCTGGGTGAGCAGTTCTTC
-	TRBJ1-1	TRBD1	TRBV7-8	CASSNRDSVMNTEAFF	TGTGCCAGCAGCAACCGGGACAGCGTCATGAACACTGAAGCTTTCTTT
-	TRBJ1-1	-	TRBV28	CASSLERGRTEAFF	TGTGCCAGCAGTCTCGAACGAGGGCGAACTGAAGCTTTCTTT